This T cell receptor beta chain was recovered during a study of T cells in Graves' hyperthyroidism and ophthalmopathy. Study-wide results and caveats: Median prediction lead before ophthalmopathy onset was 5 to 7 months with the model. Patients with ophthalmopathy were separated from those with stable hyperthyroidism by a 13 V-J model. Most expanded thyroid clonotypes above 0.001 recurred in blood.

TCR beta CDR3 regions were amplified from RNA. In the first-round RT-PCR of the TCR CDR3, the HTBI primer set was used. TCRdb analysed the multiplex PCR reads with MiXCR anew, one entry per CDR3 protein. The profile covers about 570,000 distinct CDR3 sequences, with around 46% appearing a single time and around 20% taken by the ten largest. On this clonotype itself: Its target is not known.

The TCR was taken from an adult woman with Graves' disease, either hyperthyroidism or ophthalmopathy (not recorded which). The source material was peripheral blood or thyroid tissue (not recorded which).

CDR3 residues: CAIRDRGGTTTGNTIYF. The CDR3 DNA reads as TGTGCCATCAGAGACAGAGGCGGGACAACAACTGGAAACACCATATATTTT. The V gene is TRBV10-3, the J gene TRBJ1-3, with D possibly matching TRBD1 (6 bases). CDR1 and CDR2 (germline): ENHRY, SYGVKD. V was trimmed by 6 bases and J by 2 bases, leaving 20 bases between them. The CDR3 consists of 17 residues.